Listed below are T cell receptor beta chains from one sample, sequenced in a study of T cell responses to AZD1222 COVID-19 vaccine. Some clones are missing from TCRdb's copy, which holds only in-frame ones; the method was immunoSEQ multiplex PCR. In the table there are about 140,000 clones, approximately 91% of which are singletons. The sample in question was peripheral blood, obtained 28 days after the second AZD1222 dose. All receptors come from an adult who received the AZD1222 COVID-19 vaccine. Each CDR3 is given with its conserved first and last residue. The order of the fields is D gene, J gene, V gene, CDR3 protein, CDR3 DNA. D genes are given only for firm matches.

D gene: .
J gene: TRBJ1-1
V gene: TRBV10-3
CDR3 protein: CAISGQMNTEAFF
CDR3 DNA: TGTGCCATCAGTGGGCAGATGAACACTGAAGCTTTCTTT

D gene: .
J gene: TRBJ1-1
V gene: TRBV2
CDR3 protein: CASRGDTEAFF
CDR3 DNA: TGTGCCAGCAGGGGGGACACTGAAGCTTTCTTT

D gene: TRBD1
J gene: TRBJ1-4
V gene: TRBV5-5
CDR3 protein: CASNRDRGHEKLFF
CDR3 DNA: TGTGCCAGCAACCGGGACAGGGGGCACGAAAAACTGTTTTTT

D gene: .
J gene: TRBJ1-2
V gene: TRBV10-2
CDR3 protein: CASSGAGHRGSGGYTF
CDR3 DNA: TGCGCCAGCAGTGGGGCCGGACACCGAGGTTCGGGTGGCTACACCTTC

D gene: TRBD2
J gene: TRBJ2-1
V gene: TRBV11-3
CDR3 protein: CASSLRGVSSYNEQFF
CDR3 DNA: TGTGCCAGCAGCTTGCGGGGGGTTAGCTCCTACAATGAGCAGTTCTTC

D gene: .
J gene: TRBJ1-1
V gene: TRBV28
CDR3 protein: CASSPRASTEAFF
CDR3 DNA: TGTGCCAGCAGTCCCCGAGCGAGCACTGAAGCTTTCTTT

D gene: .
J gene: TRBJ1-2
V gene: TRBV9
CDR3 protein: CASSVTGNYGYTF
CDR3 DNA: TGTGCCAGCAGCGTTACAGGGAACTATGGCTACACCTTC

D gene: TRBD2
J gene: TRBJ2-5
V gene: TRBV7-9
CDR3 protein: CASSLGGTSKETQYF
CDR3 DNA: TGTGCCAGCAGCTTAGGGGGGACTAGCAAAGAGACCCAGTACTTC

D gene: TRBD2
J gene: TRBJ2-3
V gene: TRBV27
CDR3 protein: CASSPRTSGVTDTQYF
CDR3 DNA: TGTGCCAGCAGTCCCAGGACTAGCGGGGTCACAGATACGCAGTATTTT

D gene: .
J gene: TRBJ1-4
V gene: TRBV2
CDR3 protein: CASSVSSAGTNEKLFF
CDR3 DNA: TGTGCCAGCAGTGTCTCTTCTGCCGGGACTAATGAAAAACTGTTTTTT

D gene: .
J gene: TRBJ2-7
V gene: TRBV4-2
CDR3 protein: CASSQEARALSYEQYF
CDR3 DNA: TGTGCCAGCAGCCAAGAAGCCAGGGCCCTATCCTACGAGCAGTACTTC

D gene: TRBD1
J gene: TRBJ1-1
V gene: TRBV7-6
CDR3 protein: CASSFGAQGAKGNTEAFF
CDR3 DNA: TGTGCCAGCAGCTTCGGGGCTCAGGGGGCGAAGGGGAACACTGAAGCTTTCTTT

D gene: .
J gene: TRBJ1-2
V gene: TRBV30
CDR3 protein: CAWSLQGYYGYTF
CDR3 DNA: TGTGCCTGGAGTCTTCAGGGTTACTATGGCTACACCTTC